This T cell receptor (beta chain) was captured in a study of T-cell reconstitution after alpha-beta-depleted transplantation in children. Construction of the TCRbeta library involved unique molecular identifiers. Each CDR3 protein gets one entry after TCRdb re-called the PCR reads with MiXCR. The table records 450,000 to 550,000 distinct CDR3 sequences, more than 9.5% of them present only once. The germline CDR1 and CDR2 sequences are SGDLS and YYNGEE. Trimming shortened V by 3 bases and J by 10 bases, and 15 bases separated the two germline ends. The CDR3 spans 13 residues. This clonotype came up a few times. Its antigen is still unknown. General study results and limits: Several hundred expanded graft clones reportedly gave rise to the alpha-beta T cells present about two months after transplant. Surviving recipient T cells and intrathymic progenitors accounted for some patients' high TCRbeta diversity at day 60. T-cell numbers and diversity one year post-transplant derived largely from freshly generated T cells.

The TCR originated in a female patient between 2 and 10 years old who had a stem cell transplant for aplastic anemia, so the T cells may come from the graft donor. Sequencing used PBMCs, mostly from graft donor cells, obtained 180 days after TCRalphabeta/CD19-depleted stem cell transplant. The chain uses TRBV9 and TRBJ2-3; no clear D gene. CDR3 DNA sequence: TGTGCCAGCAGCGCATACTCTAGACCAGCGCAGTATTTT. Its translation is CASSAYSRPAQYF.